This T cell receptor (beta chain) was obtained from a study of blood T cell repertoires in COVID-19. For the study at large: The United States, Italy and Spain provided the acute and convalescent COVID-19 samples. The analysed material was cDNA or gDNA that came from T cells, B-cell-depleted T cells, or PBMCs.

The CDR3 totals 16 residues. V was trimmed by 0 bases and J by 2 bases, leaving 11 bases between them. The germline V gene has CDR1 MNHEY and CDR2 SVGEGT. Under the authors' procedure: Nucleated cell counts were estimated from reference gene primer amplification. The table came from immunoSEQ multiplex PCR; TCRdb's copy has only in-frame clones and leaves some out. V, J and clone size derive from that table, while D and trimming were established from the DNA sequence. The sample contains around 150,000 clones, over 80% of which appear only once. The sequence was collected from a woman older than 75 with active or convalescent COVID-19. The J gene is TRBJ2-1, the V gene TRBV6-2 or TRBV6-3, with D perhaps TRBD1 (6 bases). Sequenced sample: peripheral blood. The CDR3 spells CASSYSQGNTYNEQFF. The CDR3 region has the DNA TGTGCCAGCAGTTACTCCCAGGGGAACACCTACAATGAGCAGTTCTTC.